A selection of T cell receptor beta chains follows, all from one sample in a study of PD-L1 blockade in urothelial cancer. Here immunoSEQ multiplex PCR was the method, and the copy in TCRdb shows in-frame clones only, minus some. In the table there are tens of thousands of clones, about 89% of which are singletons. The specimen comprised PBMCs, sampled around atezolizumab (anti-PD-L1) treatment. The receptors shown here come from a man in his sixties or seventies with urothelial cancer. Both conserved end residues are part of each CDR3. D genes are given only for firm matches. Clone sizes are given selectively: once, few, many, or a class where the clone is expanded.

>TRBV7-7|TRBD2|TRBJ2-1|14|NA
CASSTGLAGSEQFF
TGTGCCAGCAGCACCGGACTAGCGGGAAGTGAGCAGTTCTTC
>TRBV5-1|NA|TRBJ1-4|14|NA
CASSLEGRGEKLFF
TGCGCCAGCAGCTTGGAAGGAAGGGGAGAAAAACTGTTTTTT
>TRBV14|NA|TRBJ2-3|17|NA
CASSQDIGLTGGDTQYF
TGTGCCAGCAGCCAAGATATCGGCCTAACAGGTGGAGATACGCAGTATTTT
>TRBV18|NA|TRBJ2-1|13|NA
CASSQQGFYEQFF
TGTGCCAGCTCACAACAGGGTTTCTATGAGCAGTTCTTC
>TRBV4-2|NA|TRBJ2-6|17|NA
CASSHVNQGSGANVLTF
TGTGCCAGCAGCCACGTTAATCAGGGTTCTGGGGCCAACGTCCTGACTTTC
>TRBV7-9|NA|TRBJ1-1|13|NA
CASSPTANTEAFF
TGTGCCAGCAGTCCGACAGCGAACACTGAAGCTTTCTTT
>TRBV7-3|TRBD2|TRBJ2-2|14|NA
CASSPGLAAGELFF
TGTGCCAGCAGCCCCGGACTAGCGGCCGGGGAGCTGTTTTTT
>TRBV19|TRBD2|TRBJ2-5|15|NA
CASSILAGGKETQYF
TGTGCCAGTAGTATACTAGCGGGAGGGAAAGAGACCCAGTACTTC
>TRBV11-3|TRBD2|TRBJ2-3|14|NA
CASSLGTSSDTQYF
TGTGCCAGCAGCTTAGGGACTAGCAGCGATACGCAGTATTTT
>TRBV27|TRBD1|TRBJ1-2|15|few
CASSHRDRGRGGYTF
TGTGCCAGCAGTCATCGGGACAGGGGGCGGGGTGGCTACACCTTC
>TRBV7-3|TRBD2|TRBJ2-5|15|once
CASSPRGGTEETQYF
TGTGCCAGCAGCCCCCGGGGAGGGACGGAAGAGACCCAGTACTTC
>TRBV2|TRBD1|TRBJ2-5|15|NA
CASSRDRVGQETQYF
TGTGCCAGCAGCCGGGACAGAGTAGGCCAAGAGACCCAGTACTTC
>TRBV30|NA|TRBJ1-5|15|few
CAWSRGGNSNQPQHF
TGTGCCTGGAGTAGAGGCGGGAATAGCAATCAGCCCCAGCATTTT
>TRBV27|NA|TRBJ1-4|18|NA
CASSLSKFGGRSNEKLFF
TGTGCCAGCAGTTTATCAAAGTTCGGGGGGCGGAGTAATGAAAAACTGTTTTTT
>TRBV6-6|TRBD2|TRBJ2-1|14|NA
CAARAGRGGNEQFF
TGTGCCGCCCGCGCCGGGAGGGGGGGGAATGAGCAGTTCTTC
>TRBV5-1|NA|TRBJ2-1|12|once
CASRLNRGGPFF
TGCGCCAGCAGATTAAACAGGGGGGGGCCGTTCTTC